The rows below give T cell receptor beta chains drawn from one sample of a study of OX40 agonist ivuxolimab in advanced cancers. The table came from immunoSEQ multiplex PCR; TCRdb's copy has only in-frame clones and leaves some out. The table shows 70,000 or so clones, with around 89% occurring only once. The sample here was CD4+ or CD8+ T cells sorted from blood, taken in a trial of the OX40 agonist ivuxolimab. The receptor set was obtained from an adult with an advanced solid tumor such as melanoma, head and neck, liver or kidney cancer. Each CDR3 is given with its conserved first and last residue. D genes are given only for firm matches. Expanded clones are given a class, and other clones once, few, many or no size at all.

>TRBJ2-3|.|TRBD1|TRBV7-3
CASSGTGSETDTQYF
TGTGCCAGCAGCGGGACAGGGAGTGAGACAGATACGCAGTATTTT
>TRBJ1-2|.|TRBD1|TRBV5-4
CASSLSGTGYGYTF
TGTGCCAGCAGCTTGTCCGGGACAGGGTATGGCTACACCTTC
>TRBJ1-1|.|.|TRBV7-9
CASSLRYSLGVATEAFF
TGTGCCAGCAGCTTGCGCTACTCCCTCGGGGTCGCCACTGAAGCTTTCTTT
>TRBJ1-1|.|.|TRBV19
CASSKHGFNTEAFF
TGTGCCAGTAGTAAACACGGTTTCAACACTGAAGCTTTCTTT
>TRBJ1-2|.|TRBD1|TRBV9
CASSVAIGQGLNGYTF
TGTGCCAGCAGCGTAGCTATTGGACAGGGTTTAAATGGCTACACCTTC
>TRBJ2-1|.|.|TRBV4-3
CASSVDLITGEQFF
TGCGCCAGCAGCGTCGATCTTATAACGGGTGAGCAGTTCTTC
>TRBJ1-1|.|.|TRBV5-1
CASSLESWPEAFF
TGCGCCAGCAGCTTGGAATCCTGGCCTGAAGCTTTCTTT
>TRBJ1-5|.|.|TRBV6-5
CASSYSGGPGDQPQHF
TGTGCCAGCAGTTACTCCGGGGGTCCCGGGGACCAGCCCCAGCATTTT
>TRBJ1-1|once|.|TRBV27
CASSLMAPNTEAFF
TGTGCCAGCAGTTTAATGGCCCCGAACACTGAAGCTTTCTTT
>TRBJ1-2|.|TRBD1|TRBV7-6
CASSLAPGQGVSYGYTF
TGTGCCAGCAGCTTAGCCCCTGGACAGGGCGTTTCCTATGGCTACACCTTC